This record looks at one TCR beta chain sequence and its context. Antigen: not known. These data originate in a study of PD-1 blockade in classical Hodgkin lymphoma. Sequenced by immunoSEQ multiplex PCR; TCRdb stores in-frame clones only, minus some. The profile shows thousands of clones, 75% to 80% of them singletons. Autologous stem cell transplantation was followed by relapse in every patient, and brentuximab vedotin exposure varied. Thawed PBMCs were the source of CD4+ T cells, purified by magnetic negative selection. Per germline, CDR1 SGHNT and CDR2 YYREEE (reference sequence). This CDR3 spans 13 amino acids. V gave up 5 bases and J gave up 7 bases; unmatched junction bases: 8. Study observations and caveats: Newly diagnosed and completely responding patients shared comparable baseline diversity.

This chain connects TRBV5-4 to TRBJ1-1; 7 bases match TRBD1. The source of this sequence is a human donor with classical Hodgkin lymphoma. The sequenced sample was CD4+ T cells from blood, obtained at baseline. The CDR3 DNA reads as TGTGCCAGCAGTTGGGGGACAGATGGTGAAGCTTTCTTT. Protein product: CASSWGTDGEAFF.